This TCR beta chain is from a study of blood T cell repertoires in COVID-19. Study details: Acute and convalescent COVID-19 samples came from the United States, Italy and Spain.

In germline, CDR1 is LNHDA, CDR2 SQIVND (reference sequence). Trimming took 5 bases from V and 0 from J; bases not matched to a gene: 4. The CDR3 contains 15 residues. Original data processing: Using reference gene primer amplification, nucleated cell counts were estimated. Method: immunoSEQ multiplex PCR; TCRdb's copy keeps in-frame clones and lacks some. V, J and clone size derive from that table, while D and trimming were established from the DNA sequence. The sample yields 95,000 to 150,000 clones, roughly 89% seen once. One Seattle source followed patients from active infection through their disease course.

This receptor was obtained from a woman aged 60-75 years with COVID-19, enrolled during active disease. Input material: peripheral blood. The genes are TRBV19 and TRBJ1-1, with 9 bases lining up with TRBD1. The CDR3: CASSLRTGVNTEAFF. The CDR3 bases are TGTGCCAGTAGTTTGAGGACAGGGGTGAACACTGAAGCTTTCTTT.